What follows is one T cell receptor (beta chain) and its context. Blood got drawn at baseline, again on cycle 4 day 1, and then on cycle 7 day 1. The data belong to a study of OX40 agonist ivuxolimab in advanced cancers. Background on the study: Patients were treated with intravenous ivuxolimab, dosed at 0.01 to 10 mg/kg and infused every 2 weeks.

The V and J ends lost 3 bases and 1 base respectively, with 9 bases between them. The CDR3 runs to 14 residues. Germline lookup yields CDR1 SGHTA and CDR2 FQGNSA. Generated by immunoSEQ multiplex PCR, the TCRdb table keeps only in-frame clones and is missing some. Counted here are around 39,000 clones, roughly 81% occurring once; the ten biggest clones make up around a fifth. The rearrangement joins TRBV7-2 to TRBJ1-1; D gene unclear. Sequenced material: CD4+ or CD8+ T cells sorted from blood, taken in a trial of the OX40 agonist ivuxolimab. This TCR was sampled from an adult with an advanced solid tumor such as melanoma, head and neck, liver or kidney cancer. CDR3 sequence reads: CASSFSLSNTEAFF. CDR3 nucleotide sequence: TGTGCCAGCAGCTTCAGTCTATCGAACACTGAAGCTTTCTTT.